These T cell receptor beta chains were read from a single sample in a study of blood T cell repertoires in COVID-19. Produced via immunoSEQ multiplex PCR; TCRdb's table is partial and in-frame only. Of about 150,000 clones in the sample, around 86% are singletons; the top ten hold over 10%. The source material was peripheral blood. The receptors were gathered from a man between 65 and 79 years old who had recovered from COVID-19. The CDR3 runs from the conserved cysteine through the conserved F or W. The D gene is left open where the match is weak. Part of the rows lack a size; the others show once, few, many or a class for expanded clones.

V,size,J,D,CDR3,DNA
TRBV5-6,NA,TRBJ1-1,NA,CASSQNNGAEAFF,TGTGCCAGCAGCCAAAATAACGGAGCTGAAGCTTTCTTT
TRBV7-3,once,TRBJ2-2,NA,CASSLGGGNTGELFF,TGTGCCAGCAGCTTAGGGGGAGGAAACACCGGGGAGCTGTTTTTT
TRBV2,few,TRBJ1-6,NA,CAIKTVDNSPLHF,TGTGCCATCAAGACAGTCGATAATTCACCCCTCCACTTT
TRBV14,NA,TRBJ2-2,TRBD2,CASSQGTSGKNTGELFF,TGTGCCAGCAGCCAAGGGACTAGCGGGAAGAACACCGGGGAGCTGTTTTTT
TRBV6-5,NA,TRBJ1-2,TRBD1,CASRPPGQINYGYTF,TGTGCCAGCAGGCCCCCGGGACAGATAAACTATGGCTACACCTTC
TRBV5-1,NA,TRBJ2-2,TRBD2,CASSFLSGGRTGELFF,TGCGCCAGCAGCTTCCTATCGGGAGGCAGAACCGGGGAGCTGTTTTTT
TRBV6-5,NA,TRBJ2-1,TRBD2,CASSSGTSGSDEQFF,TGTGCCAGCAGTAGCGGGACTAGCGGGAGCGATGAGCAGTTCTTC
TRBV6-5,NA,TRBJ1-1,NA,CASSYKGPVTEAFF,TGTGCCAGCAGTTACAAGGGGCCGGTCACTGAAGCTTTCTTT
TRBV11-1,NA,TRBJ2-7,TRBD1,CASSLGGQLSYEQYF,TGTGCCAGCAGCTTAGGGGGACAGTTATCCTACGAGCAGTACTTC
TRBV6-1,few,TRBJ2-7,TRBD1,CASSSRTGSIYEQYF,TGTGCCAGCAGTTCGCGGACAGGGTCAATCTACGAGCAGTACTTC
TRBV25-1,NA,TRBJ2-7,TRBD1,CASSNTRTGSYEQYF,TGTGCCAGCAGTAATACAAGGACAGGCTCCTACGAGCAGTACTTC
TRBV2,NA,TRBJ2-3,TRBD2,CASTLAGPTDTQYF,TGTGCCAGCACCCTAGCGGGTCCCACAGATACGCAGTATTTT
TRBV12-3/TRBV12-4,NA,TRBJ2-5,TRBD1,CASTHRGHETQYF,TGTGCCAGCACCCACAGGGGGCACGAGACCCAGTACTTC
TRBV10-3,few,TRBJ1-5,TRBD1,CAISEQGSGNQPQHF,TGTGCCATCAGTGAACAGGGGTCTGGCAATCAGCCCCAGCATTTT
TRBV30,NA,TRBJ2-5,TRBD2,CAWNPSGQETQYF,TGTGCCTGGAATCCTAGCGGACAAGAGACCCAGTACTTC
TRBV5-5,NA,TRBJ2-2,NA,CASSLRLLENRAGELFF,TGTGCCAGCAGCTTACGTTTATTAGAGAACCGCGCCGGGGAGCTGTTTTTT
TRBV4-1,NA,TRBJ2-7,NA,CASSHLDLYEQYF,TGCGCCAGCAGCCACCTGGACTTATACGAGCAGTACTTC
TRBV28,NA,TRBJ1-5,NA,CASSFIAGRNQPQHF,TGTGCCAGCAGTTTCATCGCAGGCCGCAATCAGCCCCAGCATTTT
TRBV5-4,NA,TRBJ2-7,TRBD1,CASSFHPQGNYEQYF,TGTGCCAGCAGCTTTCATCCACAGGGGAACTACGAGCAGTACTTC
TRBV3-1/TRBV3-2,few,TRBJ1-1,NA,CASSQGEVNTEAFF,TGTGCCAGCAGCCAAGGGGAGGTGAACACTGAAGCTTTCTTT
TRBV5-1,NA,TRBJ2-3,TRBD2,CASGRLAADTQYF,TGCGCCAGCGGCCGACTAGCCGCAGATACGCAGTATTTT
TRBV5-1,NA,TRBJ1-5,TRBD1,CASSLSGQVNQPQHF,TGCGCCAGCAGCTTGTCGGGACAGGTCAATCAGCCCCAGCATTTT
TRBV20-1,NA,TRBJ1-3,TRBD1,CSASSGQGTGGGNTIYF,TGCAGTGCTAGTTCCGGCCAGGGGACAGGGGGTGGAAACACCATATATTTT
TRBV9,NA,TRBJ1-1,NA,CASSVRVSGAEAFF,TGTGCCAGCAGCGTTAGGGTGTCAGGGGCTGAAGCTTTCTTT
TRBV19,NA,TRBJ2-1,NA,CASSISIAGQFNEQFF,TGTGCCAGTAGTATATCCATCGCGGGACAGTTCAATGAGCAGTTCTTC
TRBV7-9,NA,TRBJ2-5,NA,CASSTLLATQETQYF,TGTGCCAGCAGCACCCTACTAGCTACCCAAGAGACCCAGTACTTC
TRBV6-5,NA,TRBJ1-1,TRBD1,CASSYERTGGTEAFF,TGTGCCAGCAGTTACGAACGGACAGGGGGTACTGAAGCTTTCTTT
TRBV6-1,NA,TRBJ2-3,TRBD2,CASSAGLAGRTDTQYF,TGTGCCAGCAGTGCGGGACTAGCGGGTCGCACAGATACGCAGTATTTT
TRBV5-1,NA,TRBJ2-6,NA,CASSLVGAGANVLTF,TGCGCCAGCAGCTTGGTCGGGGCTGGGGCCAACGTCCTGACTTTC
TRBV6-6,NA,TRBJ1-1,NA,CASSYRTVTEAFF,TGTGCCAGCAGTTACAGGACAGTCACTGAAGCTTTCTTT
TRBV28,NA,TRBJ1-5,NA,CASSLTGNNQPQHF,TGTGCCAGCAGTTTAACGGGGAACAATCAGCCCCAGCATTTT
TRBV28,NA,TRBJ1-6,TRBD1,CASSLLAGGLKSSYNSPLHF,TGTGCCAGCAGTTTATTGGCAGGGGGGCTTAAAAGCTCCTATAATTCACCCCTCCACTTT
TRBV16,NA,TRBJ2-1,NA,CASSLAAQRAHEQFF,TGTGCCAGCAGCCTCGCGGCTCAGCGAGCCCATGAGCAGTTCTTC
TRBV6-5,NA,TRBJ2-3,TRBD1,CASRAGQGITDTQYF,TGTGCCAGCAGGGCGGGACAGGGGATCACAGATACGCAGTATTTT
TRBV7-3,NA,TRBJ1-2,NA,CASSLGGGTKGYTF,TGTGCCAGCAGCTTGGGCGGGGGCACCAAAGGCTACACCTTC
TRBV4-2,NA,TRBJ2-3,TRBD2,CASSRRTSGRADTQYF,TGTGCCAGCAGCCGTCGGACTAGCGGGAGAGCAGATACGCAGTATTTT
TRBV11-3,NA,TRBJ2-2,TRBD2,CASSPRTSGNTGELFF,TGTGCCAGCAGCCCCAGGACTAGCGGGAACACCGGGGAGCTGTTTTTT